This record concerns one T cell receptor beta chain sequence. Its antigen is currently unknown. This CDR3 comprises 14 residues. CDR1 and CDR2 from the germline V gene are WSHSY and SAAADI. V was clipped by 5 bases and J by 2 bases, with 12 bases between them. This entry belongs to a study of CD8 T cells in Susac syndrome. Study overall: Patients with Susac syndrome were therapy-naive, on corticosteroids, or on intravenous immunoglobulin alone at blood draw. Whole-study results and caveats: None of the CD4+ T cell repertoires in Susac syndrome showed clonal expansion.

An input of roughly 0.45 to 1 ug of RNA was subjected to reverse transcription using random hexamers. MiXCR, applied by TCRdb to the immunoSEQ multiplex PCR reads, yields one record per CDR3 protein. The sample lists 200,000 to 250,000 distinct CDR3 sequences; less than 95% were seen once. CD8+ and CD4+ T cells from blood underwent TCR beta sequencing, which was carried out in a high-throughput format. Patients with Susac syndrome showed fulfilment of recently defined diagnostic criteria for definite or probable disease. J is TRBJ2-5 and V is TRBV10-2; possibly TRBD1 or TRBD2 for D (5 bases each). The clonotype was recovered from a human donor with Susac syndrome. Sequenced material: CD4+ T cells from PBMCs. CDR3 DNA: TGCGCCAGCAGTTCAGGGAGTCCTCAAGAGACCCAGTACTTC. Amino acid sequence: CASSSGSPQETQYF.